The source of this T cell receptor beta chain is a study of response to subunit inactivated influenza vaccine. Comments on this clonotype: Its antigen is still unknown.

TCRdb recomputed calls from the RT-PCR reads with MiXCR, one row per CDR3 protein. Of 710,000 or so distinct CDR3 sequences detected, around a sixth appear once; the ten largest clones hold 11%. Whole-study results and caveats: Authors proposed each seasonal influenza vaccination draws in few new T cells.

The CDR3 extends over 15 amino acids. V was cut by 3 bases and J by 7 bases, with 18 bases left in between. In germline, CDR1 is LNHNV, CDR2 YYDKDF (reference sequence). The source was PBMCs from blood, collected 12 days after vaccination. The chain joins TRBV15 to TRBJ1-2; D is uncertain. The origin of this receptor is a man aged 45 to 65 who received an inactivated influenza vaccine. Here the CDR3 reads CATSRTSGVAAGYTF. CDR3 bases: TGTGCCACCAGCAGGACCTCTGGTGTAGCTGCTGGCTACACCTTC. The variable domain in full, with the rest retrieved from reference TRBV15 and TRBJ1-2, is DAMVIQNPRYQVTQFGKPVTLSCSQTLNHNVMYWYQQKSSQAPKLLFHYYDKDFNNEADTPDNFQSRRPNTSFCFLDIRSPGLGDTAMYLCATSRTSGVAAGYTFGSGTRLTVV.